Listed here are 15 T cell receptor beta chains from one sample, sequenced in a study of blood T cell repertoires in COVID-19. Generated by immunoSEQ multiplex PCR, the TCRdb table keeps only in-frame clones and is missing some. The profile shows 200,000 or so clones, 80% to 90% of them singletons. Material: peripheral blood. The receptor source for this set is a woman in her forties or fifties with acute or convalescent COVID-19.

The gene calls are TRBV7-2 and TRBJ2-7; TRBD2 is a possible D gene (7 bases). The CDR3 length is 16 residues. CDR1 and CDR2 from the germline V gene are SGHTA and FQGNSA. V gave up 5 bases and J gave up 1 base, with 18 bases separating them. The CDR3 reads CASSPSLAGASYEQYF. The CDR3 DNA reads TGTGCCAGCAGCCCTTCCTTGGCGGGGGCATCCTACGAGCAGTACTTC. Based on the CDR3 plus reference TRBV7-2 and TRBJ2-7, the full variable domain is GAGVSQSPSNKVTEKGKDVELRCDPISGHTALYWYRQSLGQGLEFLIYFQGNSAPDKSGLPSDRFSAERTGGSVSTLTIQRTQQEDSAVYLCASSPSLAGASYEQYFGPGTRLTVT.

V usage is TRBV19 and J usage is TRBJ2-1; maybe TRBD1 (5 bases). CDR3 length equals 13 residues. Trimming shortened V by 3 bases and J by 7 bases, and 10 bases separated the two germline ends. Germline V gene lookup returns CDR1 LNHDA and CDR2 SQIVND (reference sequence). CDR3 bases: TGTGCCAGTAGTATGCAAAGGGGTAATGAGCAGTTCTTC. The encoded protein is CASSMQRGNEQFF.

This chain connects TRBV29-1 to TRBJ1-2, with a weak D call TRBD1 (5 bases). V dropped 0 bases and J dropped 9 bases, with 23 bases sitting between them. The CDR3 has 16 amino acids. Per the germline V gene, CDR1 is SQVTM and CDR2 is ANQGSEA. The CDR3 spells CSVEDRGSRREERYTF. The CDR3 bases are TGCAGCGTTGAAGATCGGGGGTCAAGAAGGGAGGAACGCTACACCTTC.

The rearrangement links TRBV9 to TRBJ2-7; weak D call: TRBD2 (6 bases). Germline CDR1 and CDR2: SGDLS and YYNGEE. V lost 4 bases to trimming and J lost 2 bases, with 19 bases between them. The CDR3 covers 16 residues. The CDR3 loop reads CASSPNRGGGAYEQYF. The CDR3 bases are TGTGCCAGCAGCCCTAATAGGGGAGGTGGGGCCTACGAGCAGTACTTC.

V gene TRBV27 combines with J gene TRBJ1-2, with a possible D match to TRBD1 (5 bases). The CDR3 runs to 14 residues. Germline CDR1 and CDR2: MNHEY and SMNVEV (reference sequence). The CDR3 reads CPQRSSRQTYGYTF. For the CDR3, the DNA is TGTCCCCAGCGTTCGTCGAGACAGACTTATGGCTACACCTTC.

CDR3 sequence: CASSEASTDTQYF. The CDR3 DNA sequence: TGTGCCAGCAGTGAGGCTAGCACAGATACGCAGTATTTT. The rearrangement uses TRBV2 and TRBJ2-3, with D hard to call. The V gene lost 3 bases and the J gene lost 0 bases, with 4 bases spanning the gap. Germline CDR1 reads SNHLY; CDR2 reads FYNNEI. This CDR3 contains 13 residues.

The V gene is TRBV6-5, the J gene TRBJ1-1, with TRBD1 identical over 8 bases. The germline V gene has CDR1 MNHEY and CDR2 SVGAGI. V lost 0 bases to trimming and J lost 5 bases; unmatched junction nucleotides: 5. CDR3 size: 15 residues. As DNA, the CDR3 is TGTGCCAGCAGTTACTCGAGGACAGGGTCTACTGAAGCTTTCTTT. It is translated as CASSYSRTGSTEAFF.

The chain uses TRBV6-5 and TRBJ2-1; TRBD1 matches at 9 bases. V gave up 3 bases and J gave up 7 bases; unmatched junction bases: 10. The length of the CDR3 is 16 residues. Germline V gene data show CDR1 as MNHEY and CDR2 as SVGAGI. As DNA, the CDR3 is TGTGCCAGCAGTTATTCCACAGGGGGCGAACGAAATGAGCAGTTCTTC. Protein product: CASSYSTGGERNEQFF.

This chain uses TRBV7-9 with TRBJ2-5, with 16 bases identical to TRBD2. Germline-derived CDR1 and CDR2 are SEHNR and FQNEAQ (reference sequence). The CDR3 sequence is 17 residues long. V was clipped by 5 bases and J by 5 bases; unmatched bases: 8. CDR3 in DNA: TGTGCCAGCAGCAGAGGGACTAGCGGGGGGGCCTGGGAGACCCAGTACTTC. Translation: CASSRGTSGGAWETQYF.

The CDR3 nucleotides read TGTGCCTGGGAGAACTCCGGCGGGAACACCGGGGAGCTGTTTTTT. The encoded protein is CAWENSGGNTGELFF. The chain carries TRBV30 and TRBJ2-2, with unresolved D. Per germline, CDR1 GTSNPN and CDR2 SVGIG (reference sequence). Between the trimmed V and J ends, which lost 5 bases and 1 base, there was a span of 14 bases. The CDR3 consists of 15 residues.

This clone was seen a few times. This chain links TRBV10-2 with TRBJ1-2; D is perhaps TRBD1 (6 bases). In germline, CDR1 is WSHSY, CDR2 SAAADI. The V end lost 2 bases, the J end lost 3 bases, and 10 bases lay between the germline ends. The CDR3 is 14 residues long. The CDR3 loop is CASSEPTGHYGYTF. The CDR3 coding sequence is TGCGCCAGCAGTGAGCCAACAGGGCACTATGGCTACACCTTC.

This sequence joins TRBV3-1 (or the pseudogene TRBV3-2) and TRBJ2-7; 8 positions match TRBD1. Germline CDR1 reads LGHDT; CDR2 reads YNNKEL (reference sequence). The CDR3 has 16 amino acids. V lost 0 bases and J lost 3; bases outside the gene matches: 7. The CDR3 bases are TGTGCCAGCAGCCAAGATGGACAGGGCGAGGTCTACGAGCAGTACTTC. It translates to CASSQDGQGEVYEQYF.

The chain recombines TRBV2 with TRBJ1-4; TRBD1 agrees at 7 bases. V trimming: 4 bases; J trimming: 6 bases; junction bases outside the gene matches: 8. Per the germline V gene, CDR1 is SNHLY and CDR2 is FYNNEI. The CDR3 runs 15 residues. CDR3 sequence: CASSGQGSWDEKLFF. The CDR3 DNA reads as TGTGCCAGCAGTGGACAGGGCTCGTGGGATGAAAAACTGTTTTTT.

The J gene is TRBJ2-7, the V gene TRBV18, with TRBD2 as a possible D gene (5 bases). V shed 5 bases and J shed 2 bases, with 13 bases lying between them. The CDR3 has 14 residues. Germline loops: CDR1 KGHSH, CDR2 LQKENI. CDR3 sequence: CASSSTAGPYEQYF. The DNA for the CDR3 is TGTGCCAGCTCATCAACCGCGGGTCCCTACGAGCAGTACTTC.

This clone was picked up a small number of times. The J gene is TRBJ2-1, the V gene TRBV5-1; a possible D gene is TRBD1 (6 bases). The CDR3 covers 16 residues. Germline CDR1 is SGHRS and CDR2 is YFSETQ. With 0 bases removed from V and 4 bases from J, the gap between germline ends came to 14 bases. The CDR3 DNA reads as TGCGCCAGCAGCTTGGAGATCAGGGGAACTTACAATGAGCAGTTCTTC. Translated: CASSLEIRGTYNEQFF.